Each of the 30 T cell receptor beta chains below was sequenced from the same sample in a study of cytomegalovirus exposure and HLA in healthy donors. The PCR employed 60 Vbeta primers together with 13 Jbeta primers. The data were produced by immunoSEQ multiplex PCR, yet TCRdb's version contains in-frame clones alone and is incomplete. Here the sample spans about 120,000 clones, approximately 78% being singletons. Sequenced input: PBMCs. The receptors were gathered from a woman aged 40 to 50 in good health and CMV-seropositive.

This clone was counted between two and nine times. The V gene is TRBV2, the J gene TRBJ1-6, with TRBD1 matching over 9 bases. V lost 6 bases and J lost 9; bases outside the gene matches: 6. The CDR3 runs 14 residues. Germline V gene data show CDR1 as SNHLY and CDR2 as FYNNEI. The CDR3 DNA is TGTGCCAGCAGCAACACAGGGGGCAGTTCACCCCTCCACTTT. It yields the protein CASSNTGGSSPLHF.

The chain has TRBV29-1 and TRBJ2-5, with TRBD2 matching over 9 bases. The CDR3 is 15 residues long. Germline V gives CDR1 SQVTM, CDR2 ANQGSEA. V trimming: 4 bases; J trimming: 4 bases; junction bases outside the gene matches: 10. CDR3 sequence reads: CSVVPSGSGGETQYF. The CDR3 DNA reads TGCAGCGTTGTTCCATCAGGTAGCGGGGGAGAGACCCAGTACTTC. The variable domain in full, with the rest retrieved from reference TRBV29-1 and TRBJ2-5, is SAVISQKPSRDICQRGTSLTIQCQVDSQVTMMFWYRQQPGQSLTLIATANQGSEATYESGFVIDKFPISRPNLTFSTLTVSNMSPEDSSIYLCSVVPSGSGGETQYFGPGTRLLVL.

A few counts support this clone. The CDR3 bases are TGTGCCAGCAGGCGTGGGGGGGCGGACTACGAGCAGTACTTC. This translates into CASRRGGADYEQYF. This chain uses TRBV6-1 with TRBJ2-7; D may be TRBD2 (7 bases). CDR3 size: 14 residues. Germline lookup yields CDR1 MNHNS and CDR2 SASEGT. The V gene lost 6 bases and the J gene lost 3 bases, with 15 bases spanning the gap.

This clone was observed a single time. This chain links TRBV5-1 with TRBJ2-2; 8 positions match TRBD1. This CDR3 comprises 14 residues. Germline V CDR1 and CDR2: SGHRS, YFSETQ. The J segment lost 5 bases and the V segment lost 4 bases, leaving 4 bases of the junction unmatched. CDR3 sequence (DNA): TGCGCCAGCAGCACGACAGGGGCGACCGGGGAGCTGTTTTTT. Translating gives CASSTTGATGELFF.

This chain links TRBV19 with TRBJ2-7; D gene ambiguous. CDR1 LNHDA and CDR2 SQIVND come from the germline V gene (reference sequence). V was clipped by 5 bases and J by 6 bases, with 11 bases between them. The CDR3 covers 12 residues. The CDR3, as DNA: TGTGCCAGTAGTTCCCGGTTCGGCGAGCAGTACTTC. Its translation: CASSSRFGEQYF.

This clone is a singleton in its sample. The junction shows a germline mismatch at one end, possibly a read error. This chain joins TRBV7-7 and TRBJ2-5, with TRBD2 identical over 9 bases. The CDR3 is 15 residues long. From germline, CDR1 is SSHAT and CDR2 FNYEAQ (reference sequence). The CDR3 sequence: CASSLGGGAGETQYF. The DNA for the CDR3 is TGTGCTAGCAGCTTAGGCGGGGGGGCAGGAGAGACCCAGTACTTC.

The chain recombines TRBV7-2 with TRBJ2-5; D is unclear. CDR1 is SGHTA and CDR2 is FQGNSA in the germline V gene. CDR3 length: 13 amino acids. Between the trimmed V and J ends, which lost 1 base and 5 bases, there was a span of 8 bases. The CDR3 nucleotides are TGTGCCAGCAGCTTAGGAGGAAGGGAGACCCAGTACTTC. Protein sequence: CASSLGGRETQYF.

This chain joins TRBV5-6 and TRBJ2-1, with D possibly TRBD1 on 6 matching bases. Trimming shortened V by 5 bases and J by 4 bases, and 16 bases separated the two germline ends. CDR3 length: 15 amino acids. CDR1 SGHDT and CDR2 YYEEEE come from the germline V gene. The CDR3 sequence: CASRGMGQTYNEQFF. In DNA, the CDR3 is TGTGCCAGCAGGGGGATGGGACAAACATACAATGAGCAGTTCTTC.

The chain uses TRBV6-5 and TRBJ1-2; no clear D gene. This CDR3 contains 13 residues. Germline V gene lookup returns CDR1 MNHEY and CDR2 SVGAGI. V lost 8 bases to trimming and J lost 4 bases, with 14 bases between them. The DNA of the CDR3 is TGTGCCAGCCTTTCGTCCGAGGGCTATGGCTACACCTTC. It translates to CASLSSEGYGYTF.

The rearrangement joins TRBV7-2 to TRBJ1-6, with D maybe TRBD1 (6 bases). This CDR3 has 20 amino acids. Per the germline V gene, CDR1 is SGHTA and CDR2 is FQGNSA. The V and J ends lost 0 bases and 1 base respectively, with 19 bases between them. The CDR3 loop is CASSLAILGALTSYNSPLHF. The DNA for the CDR3 is TGTGCCAGCAGCTTAGCTATTTTGGGGGCCTTGACGTCCTATAATTCACCCCTCCACTTT. Full variable domain (remainder filled in from reference TRBV7-2 and TRBJ1-6): GAGVSQSPSNKVTEKGKDVELRCDPISGHTALYWYRQSLGQGLEFLIYFQGNSAPDKSGLPSDRFSAERTGGSVSTLTIQRTQQEDSAVYLCASSLAILGALTSYNSPLHFGNGTRLTVT.

In its sample, this clone was seen once. The chain has TRBV7-3 and TRBJ1-6; 7 bases fit TRBD1. Losses at the gene ends were 5 bases for V and 10 bases for J; bases not matched to a gene: 14. The CDR3 runs 16 residues. Germline V gives CDR1 SGHTA, CDR2 FQGTGA. CDR3 protein: CASSLPVPGGRSPLHF. CDR3 in DNA: TGTGCCAGCAGCCTCCCAGTTCCAGGGGGGCGATCACCCCTCCACTTT.

Many counts were recorded for this clone. J is TRBJ1-4 and V is TRBV29-1; D gene unclear. From germline, CDR1 is SQVTM and CDR2 ANQGSEA. V was shortened by 7 bases and J by 8 bases, with 20 bases between the two germline ends. The CDR3 loop spans 14 amino acids. The CDR3 spells CSAAGERLNEKLFF. In nucleotides, the CDR3 is TGCAGCGCTGCCGGCGAGAGACTTAACGAAAAACTGTTTTTT.

This chain joins TRBV5-1 and TRBJ1-5, with D tentatively TRBD1 (6 bases). This CDR3 comprises 14 residues. V was shortened by 0 bases and J by 3 bases, with 7 bases between the two germline ends. The germline V gene encodes CDR1 SGHRS and CDR2 YFSETQ. CDR3 in amino acids: CASSLGGLNQPQHF. In DNA form, the CDR3 reads TGCGCCAGCAGCTTGGGGGGGCTCAATCAGCCCCAGCATTTT.

This clone showed up just a few times. The rearrangement uses TRBV7-2 and TRBJ2-1; 12 bases agree with TRBD2. Losses at the gene ends were 7 bases for V and 9 bases for J; bases not matched to a gene: 10. CDR1 is SGHTA and CDR2 is FQGNSA in the germline V gene. This CDR3 contains 15 residues. CDR3 loop: CASNPASGGAIEQFF. For the CDR3, the DNA is TGTGCCAGCAACCCTGCTAGCGGGGGGGCCATTGAGCAGTTCTTC.

The V call is TRBV5-1, the J call TRBJ1-1; weak D call: TRBD1 (5 bases). Germline V gives CDR1 SGHRS, CDR2 YFSETQ. V lost 7 bases and J lost 3, with 13 bases in between. CDR3 length: 13 residues. CDR3 residues: CASAQGSDTEAFF. CDR3 nucleotides: TGCGCCAGCGCCCAGGGTTCGGACACTGAAGCTTTCTTT. Full variable domain (missing parts from reference TRBV5-1 and TRBJ1-1): KAGVTQTPRYLIKTRGQQVTLSCSPISGHRSVSWYQQTPGQGLQFLFEYFSETQRNKGNFPGRFSGRQFSNSRSEMNVSTLELGDSALYLCASAQGSDTEAFFGQGTRLTVV.

This clone has just one count. The V call is TRBV7-6, the J call TRBJ1-2, with D perhaps TRBD1 (5 bases). Germline CDR1 SGHVS, CDR2 FNYEAQ. V was trimmed by 1 base and J by 7 bases, leaving 13 bases between them. The CDR3 runs 14 residues. The CDR3 DNA sequence: TGTGCCAGCAGCTTAGGGATCCAGGGTGGTGGCTACACCTTC. Translation gives CASSLGIQGGGYTF.

The rearrangement links TRBV9 to TRBJ1-1; D unresolved. The CDR3 consists of 13 residues. Germline lookup yields CDR1 SGDLS and CDR2 YYNGEE. The V end was cut by 4 bases, the J end by 5 bases, with 12 bases between. The CDR3 region has the DNA TGTGCCAGCAGCCGCTCCGGGGTGACTGAAGCTTTCTTT. Translation: CASSRSGVTEAFF.

About this clone: A junction end diverges from the germline sequence, so it may reflect a read error. The rearrangement joins TRBV7-7 to TRBJ2-1, with 13 positions matching TRBD2. Germline lookup yields CDR1 SSHAT and CDR2 FNYEAQ (reference sequence). The CDR3 is 17 residues long. DNA for the CDR3: TGTGCTAGCAGCCCACTAGCGGGGGGGTACCCGCCCAATGAGCAGTTCTTC. Its translation: CASSPLAGGYPPNEQFF.

This chain joins TRBV4-2 and TRBJ2-3; 7 nucleotides line up with TRBD2. This CDR3 has 17 residues. The V gene end was trimmed by 1 base and the J gene end by 2 bases; junction bases not matched to a gene: 9. In germline, CDR1 is LGHNA, CDR2 YNFKEQ. CDR3 DNA: TGTGCCAGCAGCCAAGGAGGCGGACTAGGCCTCACAGATACGCAGTATTTT. It is translated as CASSQGGGLGLTDTQYF.

The V and J genes are TRBV9 and TRBJ1-1, with 7 nucleotides matching TRBD1. CDR1 is SGDLS, CDR2 YYNGEE, per germline. The CDR3 has 14 residues. Trimming took 6 bases from V and 2 from J; bases not matched to a gene: 7. CDR3 protein: CASTSTGSNTEAFF. The CDR3 nucleotides are TGTGCCAGCACCTCGACAGGGAGTAACACTGAAGCTTTCTTT. Full variable domain (remainder filled in from reference TRBV9 and TRBJ1-1): DSGVTQTPKHLITATGQRVTLRCSPRSGDLSVYWYQQSLDQGLQFLIQYYNGEERAKGNILERFSAQQFPDLHSELNLSSLELGDSALYFCASTSTGSNTEAFFGQGTRLTVV.

This rearrangement joins TRBV6-5 to TRBJ1-2; no firm D call. This CDR3 spans 15 amino acids. Per the germline V gene, CDR1 is MNHEY and CDR2 is SVGAGI. Trimming left V 0 bases short and J 3 bases short, with 11 bases between. The chain's CDR3 is CASSYSSLNYYGYTF. DNA of the CDR3: TGTGCCAGCAGTTACTCCTCTCTCAACTACTATGGCTACACCTTC.

This chain connects TRBV29-1 to TRBJ2-3, with D possibly TRBD1 on 6 matching bases. Germline V gene data show CDR1 as SQVTM and CDR2 as ANQGSEA. V was pared by 6 bases and J by 4 bases, with 17 bases between. This CDR3 region has 14 residues. The CDR3 DNA reads TGCAGCGTGCCGGACTGGGGGCTCGCAGATACGCAGTATTTT. It translates to CSVPDWGLADTQYF.

The chain combines TRBV5-1 with TRBJ1-1, with a tentative D call TRBD1 (6 bases). The germline V gene encodes CDR1 SGHRS and CDR2 YFSETQ. Trimming cost V 0 bases and J 6 bases, with 15 bases left between them. The length of the CDR3 is 15 residues. CDR3 nucleotides: TGCGCCAGCAGCTTGGCCCCACAGGGTATCGCTGAAGCTTTCTTT. Protein product: CASSLAPQGIAEAFF.

The chain is built from TRBV19 and TRBJ1-1, with D perhaps TRBD1 (6 bases). Germline CDR1 is LNHDA and CDR2 is SQIVND (reference sequence). Trimming stripped 5 bases from V and 1 base from J, with 8 bases between. This CDR3 is 13 amino acids long. The CDR3 is CASSSQGNTEAFF. CDR3 sequence (DNA): TGTGCCAGTAGTTCACAGGGGAACACTGAAGCTTTCTTT.

The chain employs TRBV29-1 and TRBJ1-1; 9 bases line up with TRBD1. The CDR3 spans 11 residues. Germline V gene lookup returns CDR1 SQVTM and CDR2 ANQGSEA. The V and J ends lost 6 bases and 11 bases, in that order; junction bases with no gene match: 7. The CDR3, as DNA: TGCAGCGTGGGGGGACAGGGAACTGCTTTCTTT. Its protein is CSVGGQGTAFF.

In this sample, this clone turned up once. The V gene is TRBV7-2, the J gene TRBJ1-2; D gene ambiguous. CDR1 is SGHTA, CDR2 FQGNSA, per germline. The CDR3 totals 12 residues. V was pared by 5 bases and J by 4 bases, with 8 bases between. The CDR3 here is CASSLYSYGYTF. The CDR3 coding sequence is TGTGCCAGCAGCCTATACAGCTATGGCTACACCTTC.

The J gene is TRBJ2-3, the V gene TRBV4-3; D uncertain. The CDR3 runs to 14 residues. V dropped 1 base and J dropped 6 bases, with 11 bases sitting between them. The germline gives CDR1 LGHNA, CDR2 YSLEER. CDR3 in amino acids: CASSQGLRADTQYF. The DNA for the CDR3 is TGCGCCAGCAGCCAAGGCTTAAGAGCGGATACGCAGTATTTT.

This chain joins TRBV7-2 and TRBJ2-7; TRBD2 aligns across 8 bases. CDR3 length equals 15 residues. With 3 bases clipped from V and 6 bases from J, the junction kept 10 bases outside the gene matches. CDR1 and CDR2 from the germline V gene are SGHTA and FQGNSA. The CDR3 spells CASSFYTGGLAEQYF. The CDR3 DNA is TGTGCCAGCAGCTTTTACACGGGGGGGCTCGCCGAGCAGTACTTC.

The CDR3: CASSAGQGGNTIYF. DNA of the CDR3: TGTGCCAGCAGCGCCGGACAGGGCGGAAACACCATATATTTT. The chain couples TRBV7-2 to TRBJ1-3; 8 bases are shared with TRBD1. Germline CDR1 reads SGHTA; CDR2 reads FQGNSA. This CDR3 region has 14 residues. The V and J ends lost 5 bases and 4 bases, in that order; junction bases with no gene match: 4.

The chain recombines TRBV5-4 with TRBJ1-6; D is perhaps TRBD1 (6 bases). Per germline, CDR1 SGHNT and CDR2 YYREEE (reference sequence). Between the trimmed V and J ends, which lost 3 bases and 6 bases, there was a span of 16 bases. The CDR3 extends over 16 amino acids. This chain's CDR3 is CASSSKGVVFNSPLHF. For the CDR3, the DNA is TGTGCCAGCAGCTCCAAGGGGGTAGTGTTTAATTCACCCCTCCACTTT.